Each of the 24 T cell receptor beta chains below was sequenced from the same sample in a study of cytomegalovirus exposure and HLA in healthy donors (dated by TCRdb to about 2017). The library came from the immunoSEQ multiplex PCR assay. The multiplex PCR relied on a mix of 60 forward primers for TCR Vbeta segments and 13 reverse primers for TCR Jbeta segments. In TCRdb, the immuneACCESS table is reduced to in-frame sequences with V and J assigned. These tables do not hold every clone; where another copy was compared, an unresolved V gene accounts for under half, and the others remain unexplained. This sample gives more than 110,000 clones in total; roughly 75% of them show up just once. The leading ten clones occupy 6.8% of the sample. Material: PBMCs. Every receptor here comes from a man aged 40-50 years in good health and CMV-seropositive.

The rearrangement uses TRBV6-1 and TRBJ1-4; unclear D gene. CDR1 and CDR2 (germline): MNHNS, SASEGT. There are 15 residues in the CDR3. The ends were cut back, 3 bases at V and 5 bases at J, with 13 bases in the middle. CDR3 sequence: CASSDPGSANEKLFF. Here the CDR3 DNA reads TGTGCCAGCAGTGACCCTGGGTCAGCGAATGAAAAACTGTTTTTT.

The chain joins TRBV5-1 to TRBJ2-1, with 10 bases lining up with TRBD1. V gave up 0 bases and J gave up 9 bases; unmatched junction bases: 21. The CDR3 is 20 amino acids. Germline loops: CDR1 SGHRS, CDR2 YFSETQ. Written as DNA, the CDR3 is TGCGCCAGCAGCTTGGCCGGGAGTATCGGAGGGACAGGGGAGCTTGGTGAGCAGTTCTTC. Protein sequence: CASSLAGSIGGTGELGEQFF.

The chain has TRBV19 and TRBJ1-6, with D unresolved. This CDR3 contains 17 residues. Germline CDR1 is LNHDA and CDR2 is SQIVND (reference sequence). The germline V and J ends were trimmed by 5 bases and 0 bases, with 14 bases remaining between them. DNA of the CDR3: TGTGCCAGTAGTCAGTTCGGGTCGAGCTCCTATAATTCACCCCTCCACTTT. Amino acid sequence: CASSQFGSSSYNSPLHF.

This clone came up many times. The rearrangement joins TRBV5-1 to TRBJ1-2; maybe TRBD1 (6 bases). From germline, CDR1 is SGHRS and CDR2 YFSETQ. The CDR3 contains 13 residues. Trimming shortened V by 3 bases and J by 4 bases, and 10 bases separated the two germline ends. The CDR3 is CASSWDKSYGYTF. CDR3 coding DNA: TGCGCCAGCAGCTGGGACAAAAGCTATGGCTACACCTTC.

V and J are TRBV19 and TRBJ1-6; D perhaps matches TRBD1 (6 bases). Germline lookup yields CDR1 LNHDA and CDR2 SQIVND (reference sequence). Trimming removed 0 bases at V and 7 bases at J, with 13 bases between. There are 16 residues in the CDR3. The CDR3 region has the DNA TGTGCCAGTAGTATAGATCATAGGGGGTCCAATTCACCCCTCCACTTT. Residues: CASSIDHRGSNSPLHF.

The chain links TRBV18 to TRBJ2-7, with TRBD1 matching 9 bases. The germline gives CDR1 KGHSH, CDR2 LQKENI. The CDR3 is 16 amino acids. J gave up 2 bases and V 4 bases, and 9 bases lay outside the gene matches. The CDR3 bases are TGTGCCAGCTCACGATCTGGACAGGGGCGAACCTACGAGCAGTACTTC. Its protein is CASSRSGQGRTYEQYF.

The chain employs TRBV15 and TRBJ2-1, with D unclear. Germline values: CDR1 LNHNV, CDR2 YYDKDF (reference sequence). The length of the CDR3 is 12 residues. V was cut by 5 bases and J by 7 bases, with 9 bases left in between. CDR3 amino acids: CATSDLGNEQFF. CDR3 coding DNA: TGTGCCACCAGCGACTTAGGAAATGAGCAGTTCTTC.

The chain combines TRBV27 with TRBJ1-5; D is unresolved. Germline loops: CDR1 MNHEY, CDR2 SMNVEV (reference sequence). Trimming took 3 bases from V and 2 from J, leaving 8 bases between them. The CDR3 length is 14 residues. CDR3 in amino acids: CASSLVQGNQPQHF. CDR3 bases: TGTGCCAGCAGTTTGGTCCAGGGCAATCAGCCCCAGCATTTT.

The rearrangement links TRBV5-4 to TRBJ1-2; D perhaps matches TRBD1 (5 bases). V was clipped by 1 base and J by 1 base, with 5 bases between them. This CDR3 is built from 13 residues. CDR1 and CDR2 from the germline V gene are SGHNT and YYREEE (reference sequence). CDR3 residues: CASSLQGNYGYTF. CDR3 nucleotide sequence: TGTGCCAGCAGCTTGCAGGGTAACTATGGCTACACCTTC.

The rearrangement links TRBV5-1 to TRBJ2-7; a weak D match, TRBD1 (6 bases). From germline, CDR1 is SGHRS and CDR2 YFSETQ. This CDR3 contains 14 residues. Trimming cost V 4 bases and J 5 bases, with 16 bases left between them. The CDR3 here is CASSPPGVQDEQYF. The CDR3 DNA reads as TGCGCCAGCAGCCCCCCAGGGGTCCAAGACGAGCAGTACTTC.

This clone has ten or more counts. Other nucleotide sequences in the sample specify the same CDR3. The chain uses TRBV14 and TRBJ1-1; a possible D gene is TRBD1 (5 bases). In germline, CDR1 is SGHDN, CDR2 FVKESK. CDR3 length: 16 amino acids. The V gene lost 4 bases and the J gene lost 0 bases, with 15 bases spanning the gap. The CDR3 here is CASSRLMTALNTEAFF. The CDR3 DNA reads TGTGCCAGCAGCCGATTAATGACAGCCCTGAACACTGAAGCTTTCTTT.

The CDR3 DNA is TGTGCCATCAGTGAGTTGTTTGACAACGAGCAGTACTTC. Its translation is CAISELFDNEQYF. The gene calls are TRBV10-3 and TRBJ2-7, with no clear D. CDR3 length: 13 amino acids. Germline V lookup: CDR1 ENHRY, CDR2 SYGVKD. V was pared by 1 base and J by 5 bases, with 9 bases between.

The chain combines TRBV7-6 with TRBJ2-7, with 9 bases matching TRBD1. The V and J ends lost 3 bases and 3 bases, in that order; junction bases with no gene match: 3. CDR3 size: 14 residues. From germline, CDR1 is SGHVS and CDR2 FNYEAQ. The CDR3 reads CASSLGTGYYEQYF. For the CDR3, the DNA is TGTGCCAGCAGCTTGGGGACAGGGTACTACGAGCAGTACTTC.

The chain has TRBV6-5 and TRBJ1-1; no firm D call. The CDR3 runs 16 residues. The ends were cut back, 2 bases at V and 0 bases at J, with 13 bases in the middle. Germline V gives CDR1 MNHEY, CDR2 SVGAGI. CDR3 coding DNA: TGTGCCAGCAGTTACCCACGGGGTAGGATGAACACTGAAGCTTTCTTT. This sequence encodes CASSYPRGRMNTEAFF.

This clone turned up a few times. V usage is TRBV7-9 and J usage is TRBJ1-2; TRBD1 aligns across 8 bases. V was clipped by 2 bases and J by 5 bases; unmatched bases: 7. The CDR3 contains 15 residues. The germline V gene has CDR1 SEHNR and CDR2 FQNEAQ (reference sequence). The CDR3 region is CASSLHRTGGYGYTF. The CDR3 bases are TGTGCCAGCAGCTTACATCGAACAGGGGGATATGGCTACACCTTC.

The genes are TRBV28 and TRBJ1-1, with D perhaps matching TRBD1 (6 bases). CDR1 MDHEN and CDR2 SYDVKM come from the germline V gene. Trimming cost V 6 bases and J 7 bases, with 18 bases left between them. The CDR3 loop spans 14 amino acids. CDR3 DNA: TGTGCCAGCAGCCTACAGCCTCAACAGGGTGAAGCTTTCTTT. It yields the protein CASSLQPQQGEAFF.

The V gene is TRBV9, the J gene TRBJ2-2; maybe TRBD2 (6 bases). The V and J ends lost 3 bases and 4 bases respectively, with 13 bases between them. Germline values: CDR1 SGDLS, CDR2 YYNGEE. The CDR3 loop spans 15 amino acids. The CDR3 is CASSGTGTLTGELFF. The DNA for the CDR3 is TGTGCCAGCAGCGGAACCGGGACTCTCACCGGGGAGCTGTTTTTT.

The CDR3 DNA is TGCGCCAGCAGCCAAGCATTGACGGGACAGGGATTCTTTCAGCCCCAGCATTTT. It codes for CASSQALTGQGFFQPQHF. This chain joins TRBV4-3 and TRBJ1-5; 9 positions agree with TRBD1. The CDR3 is made up of 18 amino acids. Losses at the gene ends were 1 base for V and 6 bases for J; bases not matched to a gene: 13. In germline, CDR1 is LGHNA, CDR2 YSLEER.

This chain links TRBV19 with TRBJ1-1; 7 bases fit TRBD1. V lost 4 bases and J lost 0; bases outside the gene matches: 5. This CDR3 is 15 amino acids long. Germline V lookup: CDR1 LNHDA, CDR2 SQIVND (reference sequence). CDR3 protein: CASSNWGQMNTEAFF. The CDR3 DNA follows: TGTGCCAGTAGTAACTGGGGACAGATGAACACTGAAGCTTTCTTT.

This chain connects TRBV4-3 to TRBJ1-3, with D uncertain. Looked up from germline, CDR1 is LGHNA and CDR2 is YSLEER. Trimming cost V 0 bases and J 0 bases, with 6 bases left between them. This CDR3 has 15 amino acids. The CDR3 protein is CASSQDGSSGNTIYF. The CDR3 DNA is TGCGCCAGCAGCCAAGATGGGAGCTCTGGAAACACCATATATTTT.

The chain uses TRBV10-3 and TRBJ1-2, with 7 bases matching TRBD1. Germline CDR1 ENHRY, CDR2 SYGVKD. The V and J ends lost 3 bases and 8 bases, in that order; junction bases with no gene match: 6. The CDR3 is 13 amino acids. The CDR3 spells CAISDPGQLGYTF. In DNA form, the CDR3 reads TGTGCCATCAGTGATCCGGGACAGCTAGGCTACACCTTC.

V usage is TRBV5-6 and J usage is TRBJ1-2; 10 bases agree with TRBD1. Looked up from germline, CDR1 is SGHDT and CDR2 is YYEEEE. The CDR3 is made up of 15 amino acids. V shed 4 bases and J 2 bases; nucleotides not matched to a gene: 5. CDR3 loop: CASSPRTGGNYGYTF. The CDR3 bases are TGTGCCAGCAGCCCCCGGACAGGGGGAAACTATGGCTACACCTTC.

The V call is TRBV27, the J call TRBJ2-3, with 15 bases fitting TRBD2. J was trimmed by 2 bases and V by 3 bases; bases with no gene match: 9. CDR1 and CDR2 (germline): MNHEY, SMNVEV (reference sequence). The CDR3 runs to 19 residues. CDR3 nucleotide sequence: TGTGCCAGCAGTTTCCGGGGGACTAGCGGGAGGAGGCACACAGATACGCAGTATTTT. The encoded protein is CASSFRGTSGRRHTDTQYF.

The rearrangement uses TRBV10-3 and TRBJ2-5, with 7 positions matching TRBD1. Looked up from germline, CDR1 is ENHRY and CDR2 is SYGVKD. The CDR3 totals 17 residues. The J segment lost 3 bases and the V segment lost 0 bases, leaving 10 bases of the junction unmatched. The CDR3 coding sequence is TGTGCCATCAGTGAGTCGGCGAGGGGGACAGTTAAAGAGACCCAGTACTTC. The encoded protein is CAISESARGTVKETQYF.